The source of this T cell receptor (beta chain) is a study of blood T cell repertoires in COVID-19. Participant-reported clinical history was the basis for cohort assignment. TCRdb keeps only in-frame clones here, not all; method: immunoSEQ multiplex PCR. The sample carries about 320,000 clones, 90% recorded once. The CDR3 has 13 amino acids. Germline CDR1 SGHRS, CDR2 YFSETQ. The germline V and J ends were trimmed by 2 bases and 4 bases, with 6 bases remaining between them. This clone occurred once. This sequence originates from a woman under 40 who had been exposed to COVID-19. The sample was PBMCs or T cells enriched from blood (not recorded which). This chain joins TRBV5-1 and TRBJ2-2; D call uncertain. In DNA, the CDR3 is TGCGCCAGCAGCTTCCCTACCACCGGGGAGCTGTTTTTT. Residues: CASSFPTTGELFF.